There are a few counts of the clone carrying this T cell receptor beta chain. The V end was cut by 2 bases, the J end by 1 base, with 12 bases between. The CDR3 has 15 amino acids. CDR1 is MNHEY, CDR2 SMNVEV, per germline (reference sequence). By 5'RACE template switching, TCR cDNA was produced, with a universal primer site and UMIs added in the process. TCRdb re-called the 5' RACE reads through MiXCR, storing one row per CDR3 protein. The table shows roughly 96,000 distinct CDR3 sequences, with almost 9% occurring only once. The sample originates from a study of T cells after yellow fever vaccination. Study details: The SMART-Seq v4 Ultra Low Input method served to prepare the low-cell-number fractions.

General observations from the study: A small share of clonotypes appeared in both CD4 and CD8 compartments.

The input for sequencing was CD8+ T cells not binding an NS4B(214-222) dextramer, sorted from PBMCs, taken around 16 days after the first yellow fever vaccination. This rearrangement joins TRBV27 to TRBJ2-7, with D unresolved. The TCR was taken from a man between 18 and 35 years old who received the YFV17D yellow fever vaccine. The CDR3 protein is CASSLKVRPSYEQYV. The CDR3 region has the DNA TGTGCCAGCAGTTTAAAGGTTCGGCCTTCCTACGAGCAGTACGTC.